The 20 T cell receptor beta chains below all came from one sample that was sequenced in a study of a mutant IDH1 vaccine in newly diagnosed glioma. TCRdb's table, derived via immunoSEQ multiplex PCR, lists solely in-frame clones and lacks some. This table has 90,000 to 100,000 clones, around 92% appearing once. Time point in this sample: week 47, end of study. Topical imiquimod was applied with each vaccine dose, which held 300 ug of mutant IDH1 20-mer peptide. Their cognate antigens are unknown. This sample comprised PBMCs, obtained from a glioma patient whose treatment included an IDH1 peptide vaccine. The receptor source for this set is a woman between 50 and 59 years old with glioma.

In nucleotides, the CDR3 is TGTGCCAGCAGTCACCTTACAGGAGCCTACACCTTC. It encodes CASSHLTGAYTF. The rearrangement links TRBV28 to TRBJ1-2, with a weak D call TRBD1 (5 bases). The ends were cut back, 5 bases at V and 10 bases at J, with 14 bases in the middle. CDR3 length: 12 residues. Germline V lookup: CDR1 MDHEN, CDR2 SYDVKM.

J is TRBJ2-5 and V is TRBV20-1; D not certain. Germline V gene sequence: CDR1 DFQATT, CDR2 SNEGSKA (reference sequence). CDR3 length: 10 residues. The V and J ends lost 6 bases and 4 bases respectively, with 6 bases between them. CDR3 DNA sequence: TGCAGTGCCTCGGCAGAGACCCAGTACTTC. This encodes CSASAETQYF.

The V gene is TRBV6-5, the J gene TRBJ2-1; D might be TRBD2 (6 bases). Trimming stripped 7 bases from V and 9 bases from J, with 10 bases between. There are 11 residues in the CDR3. Germline V gene sequence: CDR1 MNHEY, CDR2 SVGAGI. DNA for the CDR3: TGTGCCAGCACCGGGGGAGGTGAGCAGTTCTTC. This codes for CASTGGGEQFF.

The chain carries TRBV4-2 and TRBJ2-1, with TRBD2 as a possible D gene (5 bases). V was cut by 2 bases and J by 0 bases, with 14 bases left in between. The CDR3 loop spans 17 amino acids. Per the germline V gene, CDR1 is LGHNA and CDR2 is YNFKEQ. CDR3 in DNA: TGTGCCAGCAGCCAATTTCCGGAGGTTAGCTCCTACAATGAGCAGTTCTTC. Amino acid sequence: CASSQFPEVSSYNEQFF.

J is TRBJ2-1 and V is TRBV27; no reliable D call. This CDR3 is built from 13 residues. With 3 bases removed from V and 4 bases from J, the gap between germline ends came to 7 bases. The V gene's germline CDR1 is MNHEY and CDR2 SMNVEV (reference sequence). CDR3 in amino acids: CASSLSAYNEQFF. The CDR3 DNA follows: TGTGCCAGCAGTTTGTCAGCGTACAATGAGCAGTTCTTC.

The V gene is TRBV6-5, the J gene TRBJ1-1; 7 positions agree with TRBD1. J was trimmed by 2 bases and V by 6 bases; bases with no gene match: 9. CDR1 is MNHEY and CDR2 is SVGAGI in the germline V gene. This CDR3 contains 15 residues. The CDR3 protein is CASSRAGTVNTEAFF. The CDR3 DNA follows: TGTGCCAGCAGCCGGGCCGGGACAGTAAACACTGAAGCTTTCTTT.

This rearrangement joins TRBV28 to TRBJ2-1; 8 bases fit TRBD2. The CDR3 is 16 amino acids. V shed 5 bases and J 8 bases; nucleotides not matched to a gene: 14. Germline CDR1 MDHEN, CDR2 SYDVKM. This chain's CDR3 is CASSRSGTRRSDEQFF. DNA of the CDR3: TGTGCCAGCAGTCGCTCGGGGACTAGGAGGTCGGATGAGCAGTTCTTC. Drawing the rest from reference TRBV28 and TRBJ2-1, the complete variable domain is DVKVTQSSRYLVKRTGEKVFLECVQDMDHENMFWYRQDPGLGLRLIYFSYDVKMKEKGDIPEGYSVSREKKERFSLILESASTNQTSMYLCASSRSGTRRSDEQFFGPGTRLTVL.

V usage is TRBV7-3 and J usage is TRBJ2-5; D is ambiguous. The germline CDR1 and CDR2 sequences are SGHTA and FQGTGA. The CDR3 is 13 amino acids. V gave up 3 bases and J gave up 4 bases, with 9 bases separating them. The CDR3 is CASSFDTRETQYF. For the CDR3, the DNA is TGTGCCAGCAGCTTCGACACTCGAGAGACCCAGTACTTC.

The chain has TRBV10-1 and TRBJ2-6; D gene unclear. The germline CDR1 and CDR2 sequences are WNHNN and SYGVQD (reference sequence). V lost 8 bases and J lost 2, with 7 bases in between. This CDR3 is 13 amino acids long. The CDR3 bases are TGCGCCAGCCAGGAGACTGGGGCCAACGTCCTGACTTTC. It is translated as CASQETGANVLTF.

The genes are TRBV19 and TRBJ2-7; TRBD2 agrees at 9 bases. The CDR3 has 13 amino acids. The germline CDR1 and CDR2 sequences are LNHDA and SQIVND (reference sequence). The trim removed 5 bases at V and 9 bases at J, leaving 8 bases unmatched. The CDR3 protein is CASSEGLAGRQYF. In DNA, the CDR3 is TGTGCCAGTAGTGAAGGGCTAGCGGGAAGGCAGTACTTC.

This clone has just a few counts. The chain employs TRBV30 and TRBJ1-4; D is uncertain. CDR1 is GTSNPN and CDR2 is SVGIG in the germline V gene (reference sequence). The CDR3 contains 12 residues. Trimming removed 3 bases at V and 10 bases at J, with 12 bases between. CDR3 DNA: TGTGCCTGGAGGGACGGGGAACGAAAACTGTTTTTT. Protein product: CAWRDGERKLFF.

This sequence joins TRBV9 and TRBJ2-2, with D uncertain. The germline V gene encodes CDR1 SGDLS and CDR2 YYNGEE. The CDR3 is made up of 17 amino acids. The ends were cut back, 2 bases at V and 4 bases at J, with 18 bases in the middle. As DNA, the CDR3 is TGTGCCAGCAGCGTGTCACGAAAAGGCGGTAGCACCGGGGAGCTGTTTTTT. Translating it yields CASSVSRKGGSTGELFF.

CDR3 in amino acids: CASSVADGELFF. CDR3 DNA sequence: TGTGCCAGCAGCGTAGCGGACGGGGAGCTGTTTTTT. The genes are TRBV5-6 and TRBJ2-2, with D perhaps matching TRBD2 (6 bases). The V and J ends lost 4 bases and 7 bases respectively, with 8 bases between them. This CDR3 is 12 amino acids long. Germline V gene lookup returns CDR1 SGHDT and CDR2 YYEEEE.

The CDR3 spells CATSRDFPSGFEQYF. The CDR3 nucleotides are TGTGCCACCAGCAGAGATTTCCCTTCGGGGTTCGAGCAGTACTTC. The V call is TRBV15, the J call TRBJ2-5, with D possibly being TRBD2 (5 bases). The closer fit of TRBJ2-7 to the DNA end suggests the J call may be wrong. Germline-derived CDR1 and CDR2 are LNHNV and YYDKDF (reference sequence). CDR3 length equals 15 residues.

The chain joins TRBV9 to TRBJ1-1; D might be TRBD1 (5 bases). The germline V gene encodes CDR1 SGDLS and CDR2 YYNGEE. This CDR3 is built from 16 residues. The V gene lost 4 bases and the J gene lost 1 base, with 17 bases spanning the gap. The CDR3 DNA sequence: TGTGCCAGCAGCCGGTCACAGGTAACCTCGAACACTGAAGCTTTCTTT. Protein product: CASSRSQVTSNTEAFF. Together with reference TRBV9 and TRBJ1-1, the CDR3 gives the full variable domain: DSGVTQTPKHLITATGQRVTLRCSPRSGDLSVYWYQQSLDQGLQFLIQYYNGEERAKGNILERFSAQQFPDLHSELNLSSLELGDSALYFCASSRSQVTSNTEAFFGQGTRLTVV.

The chain joins TRBV18 to TRBJ2-1; D might be TRBD2 (7 bases). Germline lookup yields CDR1 KGHSH and CDR2 LQKENI. The CDR3 covers 17 residues. V lost 3 bases to trimming and J lost 4 bases, with 19 bases between them. The CDR3 coding sequence is TGTGCCAGCTCACCTCGCGAGGGGGGGAAGGGATACAATGAGCAGTTCTTC. It yields the protein CASSPREGGKGYNEQFF.

This clone was detected a few times. The chain links TRBV2 to TRBJ1-5, with D possibly TRBD1 on 5 matching bases. There are 13 residues in the CDR3. V was trimmed by 6 bases and J by 6 bases, leaving 12 bases between them. Germline V gene lookup returns CDR1 SNHLY and CDR2 FYNNEI. CDR3 bases: TGTGCCAGCAGGGGGGGAGTTGTTCAGCCCCAGCATTTT. Translation: CASRGGVVQPQHF. Supplemented by reference TRBV2 and TRBJ1-5, the full variable domain reads EPEVTQTPSHQVTQMGQEVILRCVPISNHLYFYWYRQILGQKVEFLVSFYNNEISEKSEIFDDQFSVERPDGSNFTLKIRSTKLEDSAMYFCASRGGVVQPQHFGDGTRLSIL.

This clone was picked up one time. The chain employs TRBV28 and TRBJ2-5; 7 bases match TRBD1. Trimming removed 6 bases from V and 12 bases from J; junction bases left unmatched: 10. Germline V gene data show CDR1 as MDHEN and CDR2 as SYDVKM. The CDR3 spans 12 residues. The DNA for the CDR3 is TGTGCCAGCAGATCGACATCAGGGACAGAGTACTTC. It yields the protein CASRSTSGTEYF.

The chain recombines TRBV7-8 with TRBJ2-1, with 11 bases matching TRBD2. The CDR3 runs 15 residues. The germline V gene encodes CDR1 SGHVS and CDR2 FQNEAQ. The V and J ends lost 4 bases and 10 bases, in that order; junction bases with no gene match: 9. DNA of the CDR3: TGTGCCAGCAGCTGGGCTACTAGCGGGAGAGGAGAGCAGTTCTTC. It translates to CASSWATSGRGEQFF. Full variable domain (missing parts from reference TRBV7-8 and TRBJ2-1): GAGVSQSPRYKVAKRGQDVALRCDPISGHVSLFWYQQALGQGPEFLTYFQNEAQLDKSGLPSDRFFAERPEGSVSTLKIQRTQQEDSAVYLCASSWATSGRGEQFFGPGTRLTVL.

The chain uses TRBV5-1 and TRBJ2-5; tentatively, D is TRBD1 or TRBD2 (5 bases each). Trimming removed 1 base from V and 1 base from J, with 14 bases in between. The germline gives CDR1 SGHRS, CDR2 YFSETQ. The CDR3 runs to 16 residues. The CDR3 DNA sequence: TGCGCCAGCAGCTTGTATCCCGGGACCCTCCAAGAGACCCAGTACTTC. The encoded protein is CASSLYPGTLQETQYF.